The clone carrying this T cell receptor (beta chain) was detected a few times. Its antigen is not identified. Unique molecular identifiers were used to barcode this TCRbeta library. Using its own MiXCR run on the PCR reads, TCRdb lists one record per CDR3 protein. Found here are fewer than 550,000 distinct CDR3 sequences, around 15% of them singletons; the top ten hold 29%. This sample was included in a study of T-cell reconstitution after alpha-beta-depleted transplantation in children. General study points: Expanded graft clones numbering several hundred reportedly gave rise to alpha-beta T cells about two months after transplant.

V shed 4 bases and J shed 2 bases, with 11 bases lying between them. Germline V gene lookup returns CDR1 KGHDR and CDR2 SFDVKD. This CDR3 region has 14 residues. The chain couples TRBV24-1 to TRBJ2-7; perhaps TRBD2 as D (6 bases). This material consisted of PBMCs, mostly from graft donor cells, taken 360 days after TCRalphabeta/CD19-depleted stem cell transplant. The TCR was taken from a boy younger than two who had a stem cell transplant for Wiskott-Aldrich syndrome, so the T cells may come from the graft donor. The CDR3 nucleotides are TGTGCCACCAGTGACCGGGGGAGTGCCTACGAGCAGTACTTC. This sequence encodes CATSDRGSAYEQYF.